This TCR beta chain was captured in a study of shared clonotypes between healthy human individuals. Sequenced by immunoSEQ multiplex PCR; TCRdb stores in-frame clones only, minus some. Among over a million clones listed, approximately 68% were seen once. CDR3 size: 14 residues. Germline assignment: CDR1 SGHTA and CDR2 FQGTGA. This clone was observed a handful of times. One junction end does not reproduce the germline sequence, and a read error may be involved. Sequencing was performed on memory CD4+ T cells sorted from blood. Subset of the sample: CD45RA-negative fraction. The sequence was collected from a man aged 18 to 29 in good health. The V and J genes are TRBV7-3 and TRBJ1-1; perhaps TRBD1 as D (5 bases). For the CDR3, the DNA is TGTGCCAGCAGCTTAACACCAGGGAACGCTGAAGCTTTCTTT. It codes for CASSLTPGNAEAFF.